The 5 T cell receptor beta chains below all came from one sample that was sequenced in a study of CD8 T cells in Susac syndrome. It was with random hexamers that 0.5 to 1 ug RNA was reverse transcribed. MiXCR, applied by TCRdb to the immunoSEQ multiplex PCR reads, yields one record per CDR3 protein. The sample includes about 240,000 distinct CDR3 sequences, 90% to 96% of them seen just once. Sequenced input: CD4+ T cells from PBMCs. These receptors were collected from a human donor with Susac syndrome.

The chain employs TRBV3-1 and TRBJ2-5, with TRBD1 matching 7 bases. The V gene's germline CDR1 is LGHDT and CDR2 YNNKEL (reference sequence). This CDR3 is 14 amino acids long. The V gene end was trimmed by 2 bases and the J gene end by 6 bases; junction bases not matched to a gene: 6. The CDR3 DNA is TGTGCCAGCAGCCAATGGGGACAGAGGAAGACCCAGTACTTC. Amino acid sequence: CASSQWGQRKTQYF.

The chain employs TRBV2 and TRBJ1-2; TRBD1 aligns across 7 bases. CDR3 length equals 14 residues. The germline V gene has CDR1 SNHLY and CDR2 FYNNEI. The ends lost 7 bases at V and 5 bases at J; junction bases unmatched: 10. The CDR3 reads CASTEQGYVYGYTF. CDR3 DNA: TGTGCCAGCACCGAACAGGGGTATGTTTATGGCTACACCTTC.

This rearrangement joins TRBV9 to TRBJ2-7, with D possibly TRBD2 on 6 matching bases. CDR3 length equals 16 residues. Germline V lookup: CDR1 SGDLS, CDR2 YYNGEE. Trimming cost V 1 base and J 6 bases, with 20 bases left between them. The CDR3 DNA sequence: TGTGCCAGCAGCGTAAGCCCAAACCGGGAGCCGCCCGAGCAGTACTTC. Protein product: CASSVSPNREPPEQYF.

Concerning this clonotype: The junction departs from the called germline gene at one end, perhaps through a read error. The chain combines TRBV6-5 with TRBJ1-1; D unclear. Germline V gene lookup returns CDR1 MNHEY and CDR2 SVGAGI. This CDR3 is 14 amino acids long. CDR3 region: CASTYLGGNTEAFF. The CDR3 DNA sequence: TGTGCCAGCACTTACCTGGGAGGCAACACTGAAGCTTTCTTT.

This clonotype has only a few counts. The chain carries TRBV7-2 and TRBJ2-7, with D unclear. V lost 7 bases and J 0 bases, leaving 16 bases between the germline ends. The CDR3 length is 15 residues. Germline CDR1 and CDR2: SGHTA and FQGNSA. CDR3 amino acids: CASTHSTLSSYEQYF. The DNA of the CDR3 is TGTGCCAGCACCCACTCCACACTTAGCTCCTACGAGCAGTACTTC.